These 23 T cell receptor delta chains originate from one sample sequenced in a study of γδ T cells in repeated Plasmodium falciparum infection. TCRdb redid clone calling on the multiplex PCR reads using CATT. The repertoire holds some 100,000 delta-chain clones, with 1.4% as singletons. Vgamma9/Vdelta2+ and Vdelta2-negative gammadelta T cells were flow-sorted from PBMC for bulk sequencing. The source material was gamma-delta T cells from blood. The source is a pool of human donors (malaria-infected and uninfected, not separated).

This clone was detected a few times. With only one base between it and a far larger clone, this is likely a read error. The sample carries other DNA sequences with the same CDR3. This chain links TRDV1 with TRDJ2; TRDD3 aligns across 8 bases. Matching the DNA to germline supplied the J gene, which TCRdb does not give. Looked up from germline, CDR1 is TSWWSYY and CDR2 is QGS. The CDR3 contains 25 residues. CDR3 bases: TGTGCTCTTACCCGGGGGGACAACTACGCTTGGAATTACTGGGGGGTCCCAGCTTTGACAGCGCAACTCTTCTTT. Protein product: CALTRGDNYAWNYWGVPALTAQLFF.

This clone has ten or more counts. The rearrangement joins TRDV1 to TRDJ1, with 7 bases matching TRDD3. Germline V gives CDR1 TSWWSYY, CDR2 QGS. V lost 3 bases, J lost 0 bases, and 19 bases stayed unmatched. The CDR3 extends over 20 amino acids. The CDR3 loop is CALGDALGAGYPLYTDKLIF. As DNA, the CDR3 is TGTGCTCTTGGGGATGCTCTGGGGGCGGGATACCCCCTGTACACCGATAAACTCATCTTT.

The table lists this clone with a few counts. The mismatch at residue 3 between this DNA's translation and the TCRdb protein of a much larger clone likely reflects a read error; the protein shown is translated from the DNA. This chain connects TRDV1 to TRDJ1, with D possibly being TRDD3 (5 bases). The length of the CDR3 is 14 residues. Germline loops: CDR1 TSWWSYY, CDR2 QGS. DNA for the CDR3: TGTGCTTTTGGGGAACTGACATGGACCGATAAACTCATCTTT. It codes for CAFGELTWTDKLIF.

Ten or more counts support this clone. CDR3 sequence (DNA): TGTGCTCTTGGGGAAACCCATTTCCCTACCGATAAACTCATCTTT. As protein: CALGETHFPTDKLIF. The chain couples TRDV1 to TRDJ1; no reliable D call. V was cut by 2 bases and J by 2 bases, with 12 bases left in between. Germline V gene lookup returns CDR1 TSWWSYY and CDR2 QGS. The CDR3 extends over 15 amino acids.

This clone was recorded at least ten times. The sample has other DNA sequences that encode this CDR3 too. The chain has TRDV1 and TRDJ1; 11 positions agree with TRDD3. The CDR3 has 21 residues. Germline V gene sequence: CDR1 TSWWSYY, CDR2 QGS. V shed 2 bases, J shed 3 bases, and the junction held 20 bases outside the gene matches. CDR3 residues: CALGETPTLALTGGYSDKLIF. CDR3 nucleotide sequence: TGTGCTCTTGGGGAAACCCCTACGTTGGCCCTTACTGGGGGATATTCCGATAAACTCATCTTT.

This clone occurred a few times. A read error likely explains why the TCRdb protein, taken from a much larger clone, differs from this DNA's translation at residue 18; the protein shown is translated from the DNA. This rearrangement joins TRDV2 to TRDJ1; a possible D gene is TRDD3 (6 bases). The J gene, not given by TCRdb, was assigned here from a germline match of the nucleotide sequence. This CDR3 comprises 21 residues. Germline V gives CDR1 GEAIGNYY, CDR2 EKD. As DNA, the CDR3 is TGTGCCTGTGACACCGTAACCCTCTGGGAGATACGCGAAACCCAGACCGATAGACTCATCTTT. This encodes CACDTVTLWEIRETQTDRLIF.

This clone came up a few times. TCRdb's protein, taken from a much larger clone, differs from this DNA's translation at residue 7, likely owing to a read error; the protein displayed comes from the DNA. CDR3 region: CALGEGRELPGDTRQYTDKLIF. In nucleotides, the CDR3 is TGTGCTCTTGGGGAAGGAAGGGAACTACCCGGGGATACGAGGCAGTACACCGATAAACTCATCTTT. The V and J genes are TRDV1 and TRDJ1; 9 nucleotides match TRDD3. V lost 2 bases, J lost 0 bases, and 22 bases stayed unmatched. CDR3 length: 22 amino acids. Germline assignment: CDR1 TSWWSYY and CDR2 QGS.

This clone was seen at least ten times. This DNA's translation and the protein TCRdb lists, from a much larger clone, do not match at residue 17, likely due to a read error; the protein shown is translated from the DNA. The chain carries TRDV2 and TRDJ1, with 9 bases identical to TRDD3. No J gene is reported in TCRdb; it was inferred here by comparing the DNA with germline. The CDR3 totals 21 residues. Germline values: CDR1 GEAIGNYY, CDR2 EKD. The CDR3 here is CACDQGQLLGDHLSNTGKLIF. The CDR3 coding sequence is TGTGCCTGTGACCAGGGACAATTACTGGGGGACCACTTAAGTAACACCGGTAAACTCATCTTT.

This clone appeared a few times. The protein that TCRdb holds for this DNA derives from a much larger clone and differs from the translated DNA at residue 15, which likely indicates a read error; the protein shown here is translated from the DNA. V usage is TRDV2 and J usage is TRDJ3; 13 bases fit TRDD3. TCRdb gives no J gene; it was assigned here by matching the DNA to germline. The germline CDR1 and CDR2 sequences are GEAIGNYY and EKD. The CDR3 length is 22 residues. The CDR3 is CACDSPPTGGYGSSRDTRQMFF. The CDR3 DNA sequence: TGTGCCTGTGATTCGCCACCAACTGGGGGATACGGAAGCTCCCGGGACACCCGACAGATGTTTTTC.

Comments on this clone: The protein TCRdb gives is from a much larger clone and does not agree with this DNA's translation at residue 4, likely a read error; the protein shown here comes from the DNA. The chain joins TRDV2 to TRDJ1, with D perhaps TRDD3 (6 bases). Deletions cut 6 bases from V and 2 bases from J, with 12 bases between. The CDR3 has 13 residues. CDR1 is GEAIGNYY and CDR2 is EKD in the germline V gene. CDR3 loop: CACNRLGTDKLIF. The CDR3 region has the DNA TGTGCCTGTAACCGTCTGGGGACCGATAAACTCATCTTT.

This clone was detected many times. Since a far larger clone is one base different, this is likely a read error. Other DNA sequences in the sample encode the same CDR3. The rearrangement links TRDV1 to TRDJ1; the match to TRDD3 covers 10 bases. Germline lookup yields CDR1 TSWWSYY and CDR2 QGS. There are 18 residues in the CDR3. CDR3 residues: CALGELELGDLYTDKLIF. CDR3 in DNA: TGTGCTCTTGGGGAACTAGAACTGGGGGATTTATACACCGATAAGCTCATCTTT.

This clone was detected a few times. A single base is all that separates this from a far larger clone, so a read error is likely. Different DNA sequences within this sample yield the same CDR3. The CDR3 reads CALGEEGAFPILGDRSDKLIF. The CDR3 nucleotides read TGCGCTCTTGGGGAGGAAGGGGCCTTCCCAATACTGGGGGATAGATCGGATAAACTCATCTTT. V is TRDV1 and J is TRDJ1, with 11 bases aligning to TRDD3. TCRdb supplies no J gene; here it was assigned by aligning the nucleotide sequence to germline. The CDR3 length is 21 residues. CDR1 is TSWWSYY and CDR2 is QGS in the germline V gene.

This clone was detected many times. The TCRdb protein, from a much larger clone, departs from this DNA's translation at residue 6, likely by read error; the protein shown derives from the DNA. The chain carries TRAV38-2/DV8 and TRDJ1, with a tentative D call TRDD2 (5 bases). CDR1 and CDR2 from the germline V gene are TSESDYY and QEAYKQQN. This CDR3 has 17 residues. Trimming cost V 3 bases and J 0 bases, with 18 bases left between them. CDR3: CAYRTLPTAPYTDKLIF. The CDR3, as DNA: TGTGCTTATAGGACCCTCCCTACGGCCCCCTACACCGATAAACTCATCTTT.

Ten or more counts support this clone. The gene calls are TRDV2 and TRDJ1; 12 bases line up with TRDD3. The CDR3 consists of 23 residues. V shed 3 bases and J 2 bases; nucleotides not matched to a gene: 27. Germline loops: CDR1 GEAIGNYY, CDR2 EKD. CDR3 sequence (DNA): TGTGCCTGTGACTATTTGGAGCCCTATTCACTGGGGGATACTCCTGAAAGTACCGATAAACTCATCTTT. The encoded protein is CACDYLEPYSLGDTPESTDKLIF.

About this clone: One base separates it from a far larger clone, so it is likely a read error. The same CDR3 can be traced to other DNA sequences in this sample. The J gene is uncalled and the V gene is TRDV2; the table's D call of TRDD3 was not tested on the DNA. The CDR3 is made up of 22 amino acids. The germline CDR1 and CDR2 sequences are GEAIGNYY and EKD. In nucleotides, the CDR3 is TGTGCCTGTGACACCGAGAGAGTACACTCCCGGGGATGGGGGATGTTGGCCGATAAGCTCATCTTT. It specifies CACDTERVHSRGWGMLADKLIF.

Notes on this clone: This probably arose from a read error, given a far larger clone one base away. Other DNA sequences in the same sample also yield this CDR3. This chain links TRDV1 with TRDJ1; D perhaps matches TRDD3 (6 bases). The J gene, not given by TCRdb, was assigned here from a germline match of the nucleotide sequence. This CDR3 is 19 amino acids long. The V gene's germline CDR1 is TSWWSYY and CDR2 QGS. The CDR3 loop is CALGLGLPILGHYTDKLIF. CDR3 DNA: TGCGCTCTTGGGTTGGGCCTCCCAATACTGGGACACTACACCGATAAACTCATCTTT.

This clone was seen ten or more times. The chain couples TRDV1 to TRDJ1; 7 nucleotides line up with TRDD3. Here the J gene came from matching the DNA to germline, since TCRdb omits it. The germline gives CDR1 TSWWSYY, CDR2 QGS. This CDR3 contains 16 residues. Trimming took 1 base from V and 3 from J; bases not matched to a gene: 8. The CDR3 DNA reads as TGTGCTCTTGGGGAACGCCTCTCCTGGGGGTCCGATAAACTCATCTTT. Residues: CALGERLSWGSDKLIF.

This clone showed up just a few times. This DNA's translation differs at residue 4 from TCRdb's protein, which comes from a much larger clone; a read error is likely, and the protein shown is translated from the DNA. This rearrangement joins TRDV2 to TRDJ1; D is undetermined. TCRdb gives no J gene; it was assigned here by matching the DNA to germline. CDR3 length equals 16 residues. From germline, CDR1 is GEAIGNYY and CDR2 EKD. V gave up 6 bases and J gave up 3 bases, with 22 bases separating them. Written as DNA, the CDR3 is TGTGCCTGTAACCAATGCCGCCCCTCCAAGCCCGATAAACTCATCTTT. This gives the protein CACNQCRPSKPDKLIF.

With regard to this clone: A read error likely explains why the TCRdb protein, taken from a much larger clone, differs from this DNA's translation at residue 4; the protein shown is translated from the DNA. The chain links TRDV3 to TRDJ1; 11 bases match TRDD3. The germline V gene has CDR1 TVYSNPD and CDR2 GDNSRS (reference sequence). The CDR3 consists of 19 residues. Trimming removed 0 bases from V and 0 bases from J; junction bases left unmatched: 15. CDR3 loop: CAFSLPWGIRLWYTDKLIF. The CDR3 nucleotides are TGTGCCTTTAGCCTTCCTTGGGGGATACGCCTCTGGTACACCGATAAACTCATCTTT.

This clone was observed many times. The chain employs TRDV3 and TRDJ1; the match to TRDD3 covers 9 bases. Trimming at V came to 0 bases and at J to 6 bases, leaving 17 bases not matched to a gene. This CDR3 contains 17 residues. Germline values: CDR1 TVYSNPD, CDR2 GDNSRS (reference sequence). CDR3: CAFSRSFGGGYRNKLIF. DNA of the CDR3: TGTGCCTTTAGTAGGTCCTTCGGTGGGGGATATAGAAATAAACTCATCTTT.

This clone was detected many times. The TCRdb record carries a much larger clone's protein, which differs from this DNA's translation at residue 4; a read error is the likely cause, and the protein listed here is the DNA translation. This chain joins TRDV2 and TRDJ1; 10 positions match TRDD3. TCRdb gives no J gene; it was assigned here by matching the DNA to germline. Germline-derived CDR1 and CDR2 are GEAIGNYY and EKD. This CDR3 has 25 amino acids. The CDR3 DNA reads as TGTGCCTGTGGCACCGTCGGTCTGGGGGGATACGCGGCGAACCGCGTATCCGAGACCACCGATAAACTCATCTTT. This encodes CACGTVGLGGYAANRVSETTDKLIF.

As regards this clone: The TCRdb protein, from a much larger clone, departs from this DNA's translation at residue 12, likely by read error; the protein shown derives from the DNA. The chain combines TRDV2 with TRDJ3; TRDD3 matches 10 bases. The CDR3 totals 23 residues. Germline loops: CDR1 GEAIGNYY, CDR2 EKD. V dropped 0 bases and J dropped 0; count of bases not matched to a gene: 16. The CDR3 here is CACDTVSGLGDSRSSWDTRQMFF. The DNA for the CDR3 is TGTGCCTGTGACACCGTTTCGGGACTGGGGGATTCGCGGAGCTCCTGGGACACCCGACAGATGTTTTTC.

The sample holds many counts of this clone. TCRdb has a much larger clone's protein, which differs at residue 9 from the translation of this DNA, likely because of a read error; what is shown is the protein translated from the DNA. The genes are TRDV1 and TRDJ2; TRDD3 matches at 10 bases. Germline CDR1 TSWWSYY, CDR2 QGS. J lost 4 bases, V lost 6 bases, and 11 bases had no gene match. The CDR3 is 17 amino acids. In nucleotides, the CDR3 is TGTGCTCTTGGATTTACTGGGGGATGCCCCCCGACAGCACAACTCTTCTTT. It translates to CALGFTGGCPPTAQLFF.